This entry lists 28 T cell receptor beta chains sequenced from one sample in a study of cytomegalovirus exposure and HLA in healthy donors. Both 60 Vbeta primers and 13 Jbeta primers went into the PCR. The table came from immunoSEQ multiplex PCR; TCRdb's copy has only in-frame clones and leaves some out. Among over 95,000 clones listed, 70% to 80% were seen once. The sequencing sample was made of PBMCs. The receptors derive from a woman in her thirties or forties in good health and CMV-seropositive.

The chain uses TRBV27 and TRBJ2-1; 8 nucleotides agree with TRBD2. The trim removed 3 bases at V and 3 bases at J, leaving 7 bases unmatched. CDR1 is MNHEY and CDR2 is SMNVEV in the germline V gene (reference sequence). This CDR3 region has 16 residues. The CDR3, as DNA: TGTGCCAGCAGTTTTCGTCAGCGGGAGTTCTACAATGAGCAGTTCTTC. Translated, it gives CASSFRQREFYNEQFF.

Concerning this clone itself: One junction end disagrees with the germline gene, perhaps due to a read error. The CDR3, as DNA: TGTACCAGCAGCCAATCCAAGAGGGGGGGATACAATGAGCAGTTCTTC. Translating gives CTSSQSKRGGYNEQFF. The rearrangement links TRBV7-9 to TRBJ2-1; tentatively, D is TRBD2 (7 bases). Per germline, CDR1 SEHNR and CDR2 FQNEAQ (reference sequence). This CDR3 comprises 16 residues. The variable domain in full, completed from reference TRBV7-9 and TRBJ2-1, reads DTGVSQNPRHKITKRGQNVTFRCDPISEHNRLYWYRQTLGQGPEFLTYFQNEAQLEKSRLLSDRFSAERPKGSFSTLEIQRTEQGDSAMYLCTSSQSKRGGYNEQFFGPGTRLTVL.

The chain couples TRBV7-2 to TRBJ2-7, with unresolved D. This CDR3 has 13 amino acids. Trimming removed 5 bases at V and 7 bases at J, with 15 bases between. Germline V gives CDR1 SGHTA, CDR2 FQGNSA. Here the CDR3 reads CASSPGYRREQYF. The CDR3 DNA reads as TGTGCCAGCAGCCCAGGATATAGAAGGGAGCAGTACTTC.

This clone was recorded a few times. This CDR3 reads CASIPGQGGQPQHF. CDR3 DNA: TGTGCCAGCATTCCCGGACAGGGAGGGCAGCCCCAGCATTTT. The chain has TRBV6-1 and TRBJ1-5; TRBD1 matches at 8 bases. The CDR3 covers 14 residues. The J segment lost 7 bases and the V segment lost 7 bases, leaving 9 bases of the junction unmatched. CDR1 and CDR2 (germline): MNHNS, SASEGT.

This clone turned up a few times. The chain uses TRBV6-1 and TRBJ1-1, with D uncertain. The V end lost 0 bases, the J end lost 0 bases, and 14 bases lay between the germline ends. The CDR3 length is 17 residues. Germline V gene sequence: CDR1 MNHNS, CDR2 SASEGT. Written as DNA, the CDR3 is TGTGCCAGCAGTGAAGCTATTATGGAGGACTTGAACACTGAAGCTTTCTTT. Its translation is CASSEAIMEDLNTEAFF.

The chain carries TRBV6-5 and TRBJ1-2; D is possibly TRBD1 (6 bases). This CDR3 is 13 amino acids long. V was shortened by 6 bases and J by 2 bases, with 10 bases between the two germline ends. CDR1 is MNHEY and CDR2 is SVGAGI in the germline V gene. This CDR3 reads CASRTTGNYGYTF. The CDR3 DNA is TGTGCCAGCAGGACCACAGGGAACTATGGCTACACCTTC.

This sequence joins TRBV18 and TRBJ2-3; 7 bases agree with TRBD2. The ends lost 0 bases at V and 0 bases at J; junction bases unmatched: 9. The length of the CDR3 is 18 residues. CDR1 and CDR2 (germline): KGHSH, LQKENI. The CDR3 DNA reads as TGTGCCAGCTCACCACCAGGGTCACTAGCGACTAGCACAGATACGCAGTATTTT. This codes for CASSPPGSLATSTDTQYF.

This chain links TRBV28 with TRBJ1-2; D is uncertain. CDR1 and CDR2 from the germline V gene are MDHEN and SYDVKM. The CDR3 consists of 12 residues. Trimming left V 3 bases short and J 5 bases short, with 7 bases between. The DNA for the CDR3 is TGTGCCAGCAGTTTGCGGGTTTATGGCTACACCTTC. Amino acids: CASSLRVYGYTF.

There are a few counts of this clone. The chain links TRBV19 to TRBJ1-5, with 7 bases aligning to TRBD1. Germline assignment: CDR1 LNHDA and CDR2 SQIVND (reference sequence). This CDR3 comprises 14 residues. The ends lost 7 bases at V and 5 bases at J; junction bases unmatched: 8. The CDR3 DNA follows: TGTGCCAGTACCTCCAGGGGGTTGGATCAGCCCCAGCATTTT. It specifies CASTSRGLDQPQHF.

The sample holds a few counts of this clone. This chain connects TRBV29-1 to TRBJ1-2, with TRBD1 matching over 7 bases. CDR3 length: 14 amino acids. With 0 bases clipped from V and 6 bases from J, the junction kept 7 bases outside the gene matches. In germline, CDR1 is SQVTM, CDR2 ANQGSEA. The CDR3, as DNA: TGCAGCGTTGAAGATCGGTACAGGGGCGATGGCTACACCTTC. Protein: CSVEDRYRGDGYTF. Full variable domain (rest looked up from reference TRBV29-1 and TRBJ1-2): SAVISQKPSRDICQRGTSLTIQCQVDSQVTMMFWYRQQPGQSLTLIATANQGSEATYESGFVIDKFPISRPNLTFSTLTVSNMSPEDSSIYLCSVEDRYRGDGYTFGSGTRLTVV.

This rearrangement joins TRBV6-5 to TRBJ2-2, with D tentatively TRBD2 (6 bases). The CDR3 runs to 14 residues. The ends were cut back, 2 bases at V and 6 bases at J, with 10 bases in the middle. Germline CDR1 is MNHEY and CDR2 is SVGAGI. This CDR3 reads CASSYRGYSGELFF. The CDR3 DNA sequence: TGTGCCAGCAGTTACCGGGGGTATTCCGGGGAGCTGTTTTTT.

CDR3 sequence (DNA): TGTGCCAGCAGCTTGCCGCAGGGGCCCTACGAGCAGTACTTC. Residues: CASSLPQGPYEQYF. The chain employs TRBV5-5 and TRBJ2-7; D might be TRBD1 (6 bases). V was trimmed by 1 base and J by 2 bases, leaving 10 bases between them. The length of the CDR3 is 14 residues. CDR1 is SGHKS, CDR2 YYEKEE, per germline (reference sequence). Supplemented by reference TRBV5-5 and TRBJ2-7, the full variable domain reads DAGVTQSPTHLIKTRGQQVTLRCSPISGHKSVSWYQQVLGQGPQFIFQYYEKEERGRGNFPDRFSARQFPNYSSELNVNALLLGDSALYLCASSLPQGPYEQYFGPGTRLTVT.

This chain uses TRBV2 with TRBJ2-3; 8 nucleotides agree with TRBD2. Germline CDR1 reads SNHLY; CDR2 reads FYNNEI. This CDR3 is 17 amino acids long. V lost 10 bases to trimming and J lost 0 bases; unmatched junction nucleotides: 15. The CDR3 here is CATRRTPGGFSTDTQYF. The CDR3 nucleotides are TGTGCCACCCGTAGGACACCGGGAGGGTTTAGCACAGATACGCAGTATTTT.

This clone has just a few counts. The CDR3 region is CASSIQGNLFEGYTF. CDR3 nucleotide sequence: TGTGCCAGCAGCATACAGGGGAATCTTTTCGAGGGCTACACCTTC. This chain uses TRBV7-9 with TRBJ1-2, with 7 bases aligning to TRBD1. Germline CDR1 is SEHNR and CDR2 is FQNEAQ (reference sequence). The J segment lost 8 bases and the V segment lost 5 bases, leaving 14 bases of the junction unmatched. The CDR3 loop spans 15 amino acids.

The CDR3 loop reads CASSTQGQGFSYTF. DNA for the CDR3: TGCGCCAGCAGCACGCAGGGACAGGGGTTCAGCTACACCTTC. The J gene is TRBJ1-2, the V gene TRBV5-1, with 10 bases aligning to TRBD1. CDR3 length: 14 residues. Germline CDR1 SGHRS, CDR2 YFSETQ. V gave up 4 bases and J gave up 9 bases; unmatched junction bases: 9.

This chain connects TRBV7-3 to TRBJ2-1, with D maybe TRBD2 (6 bases). The CDR3 sequence is 16 residues long. V was clipped by 5 bases and J by 1 base, with 15 bases between them. The germline gives CDR1 SGHTA, CDR2 FQGTGA. The CDR3 is CASSPKSGPSYNEQFF. CDR3 DNA sequence: TGTGCCAGCAGCCCAAAAAGCGGGCCTTCCTACAATGAGCAGTTCTTC.

The rearrangement links TRBV7-6 to TRBJ2-1; 11 bases are shared with TRBD2. This CDR3 region has 17 residues. Germline assignment: CDR1 SGHVS and CDR2 FNYEAQ. V trimming: 1 base; J trimming: 4 bases; junction bases outside the gene matches: 6. The CDR3 here is CASSLDPTSGGYNEQFF. CDR3 nucleotide sequence: TGTGCCAGCAGCTTAGATCCCACTAGCGGGGGTTACAATGAGCAGTTCTTC. The full variable domain, with the rest looked up from reference TRBV7-6 and TRBJ2-1, is GAGVSQSPRYKVTKRGQDVALRCDPISGHVSLYWYRQALGQGPEFLTYFNYEAQQDKSGLPNDRFSAERPEGSISTLTIQRTEQRDSAMYRCASSLDPTSGGYNEQFFGPGTRLTVL.

This clone was seen only a few times. This chain joins TRBV10-3 and TRBJ2-1, with 11 bases matching TRBD2. The V gene end was trimmed by 2 bases and the J gene end by 4 bases; junction bases not matched to a gene: 7. Germline CDR1 is ENHRY and CDR2 is SYGVKD. The CDR3 is 17 residues long. CDR3 DNA sequence: TGTGCCATCAGTGAGGGCTTACTAGCGGGGGATTACAATGAGCAGTTCTTC. Its protein product is CAISEGLLAGDYNEQFF.

V gene TRBV27 combines with J gene TRBJ2-3, with a weak D call TRBD1 (6 bases). V was trimmed by 0 bases and J by 5 bases, leaving 12 bases between them. The CDR3 has 15 residues. Germline CDR1 MNHEY, CDR2 SMNVEV (reference sequence). The CDR3 sequence: CASSLSKGVRDTQYF. DNA of the CDR3: TGTGCCAGCAGTTTATCGAAGGGGGTGAGAGATACGCAGTATTTT.

The CDR3 DNA sequence: TGTGCCAGCAGCCCTGGCGGGCCTAGCGGGATCTACAATGAGCAGTTCTTC. Amino acid sequence: CASSPGGPSGIYNEQFF. The chain joins TRBV7-8 to TRBJ2-1, with TRBD2 matching 9 bases. The V and J ends lost 5 bases and 3 bases, in that order; junction bases with no gene match: 11. The CDR3 is 17 amino acids. Germline values: CDR1 SGHVS, CDR2 FQNEAQ.

The V call is TRBV5-1, the J call TRBJ2-2, with 8 bases that match TRBD1. The CDR3 covers 19 residues. The germline V gene has CDR1 SGHRS and CDR2 YFSETQ. After removal of 4 bases from V and 0 bases from J, the junction contained 14 bases not matched to a gene. CDR3 residues: CASSPDGVTGQANTGELFF. CDR3 bases: TGCGCCAGCAGCCCCGACGGAGTAACGGGACAGGCGAACACCGGGGAGCTGTTTTTT.

This chain joins TRBV5-1 and TRBJ2-7; 7 positions agree with TRBD2. The germline gives CDR1 SGHRS, CDR2 YFSETQ. The trim removed 3 bases at V and 1 base at J, leaving 4 bases unmatched. The CDR3 contains 14 residues. CDR3 nucleotides: TGCGCCAGCAGCTCCCAGCGGGGTTCCTACGAGCAGTACTTC. As protein: CASSSQRGSYEQYF.

The chain joins TRBV27 to TRBJ2-7, with D uncertain. V was trimmed by 2 bases and J by 1 base, leaving 9 bases between them. The CDR3 consists of 14 residues. Per the germline V gene, CDR1 is MNHEY and CDR2 is SMNVEV (reference sequence). The CDR3 loop reads CASSLSQDSYEQYF. DNA of the CDR3: TGTGCCAGCAGTTTAAGTCAGGATTCCTACGAGCAGTACTTC.

The chain uses TRBV14 and TRBJ2-3; D unresolved. V lost 0 bases and J lost 0, with 13 bases in between. The length of the CDR3 is 17 residues. Germline CDR1 and CDR2: SGHDN and FVKESK. The CDR3 is CASSQDRGSPSTDTQYF. CDR3 in DNA: TGTGCCAGCAGCCAAGATCGCGGAAGTCCTAGCACAGATACGCAGTATTTT.

This chain links TRBV10-3 with TRBJ1-3, with no clear D. The V gene's germline CDR1 is ENHRY and CDR2 SYGVKD. Trimming stripped 0 bases from V and 0 bases from J, with 3 bases between. CDR3 size: 14 residues. CDR3 in DNA: TGTGCCATCAGTGAGTCGGCCTCTGGAAACACCATATATTTT. Translated: CAISESASGNTIYF.

The rearrangement joins TRBV7-2 to TRBJ2-3, with TRBD2 identical over 12 bases. Germline V gene data show CDR1 as SGHTA and CDR2 as FQGNSA. Unmatched junction bases numbered 4, after V lost 5 bases and J lost 4 bases. CDR3 length: 15 amino acids. Here the CDR3 DNA reads TGTGCCAGCAGCCCTGGACTAGCGGGATCAGATACGCAGTATTTT. This sequence encodes CASSPGLAGSDTQYF. The variable domain in full, with the rest retrieved from reference TRBV7-2 and TRBJ2-3, is GAGVSQSPSNKVTEKGKDVELRCDPISGHTALYWYRQSLGQGLEFLIYFQGNSAPDKSGLPSDRFSAERTGGSVSTLTIQRTQQEDSAVYLCASSPGLAGSDTQYFGPGTRLTVL.

The chain links TRBV7-3 to TRBJ2-1; 15 bases map to TRBD2. V dropped 5 bases and J dropped 9; count of bases not matched to a gene: 8. The CDR3 covers 16 residues. The germline CDR1 and CDR2 sequences are SGHTA and FQGTGA. The CDR3 region has the DNA TGTGCCAGCAGCCCACAACCGGGACTAGCGGGAGGTGAGCAGTTCTTC. It specifies CASSPQPGLAGGEQFF.

The J gene is TRBJ2-6, the V gene TRBV18; 8 bases are shared with TRBD1. The J segment lost 1 base and the V segment lost 5 bases, leaving 10 bases of the junction unmatched. In germline, CDR1 is KGHSH, CDR2 LQKENI. The CDR3 consists of 18 residues. CDR3 sequence: CASSTGTGPRSGANVLTF. CDR3 in DNA: TGTGCCAGCTCAACAGGGACAGGACCTCGTTCTGGGGCCAACGTCCTGACTTTC.